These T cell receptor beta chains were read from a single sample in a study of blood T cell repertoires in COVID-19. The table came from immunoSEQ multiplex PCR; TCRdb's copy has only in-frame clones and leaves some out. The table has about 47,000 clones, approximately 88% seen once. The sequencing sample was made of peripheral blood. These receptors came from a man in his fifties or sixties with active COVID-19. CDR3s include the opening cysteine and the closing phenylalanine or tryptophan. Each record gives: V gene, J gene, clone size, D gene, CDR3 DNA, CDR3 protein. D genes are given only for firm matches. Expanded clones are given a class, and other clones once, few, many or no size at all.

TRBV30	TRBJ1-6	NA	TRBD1	TGTGCCTGGAGTTTACGCATAACAGGGGCCCTCGGGCTCCACTTT	CAWSLRITGALGLHF
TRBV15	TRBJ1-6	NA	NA	TGTGCCACCAGCAGAGCTACAGGGTATAATTCACCCCTCCACTTT	CATSRATGYNSPLHF
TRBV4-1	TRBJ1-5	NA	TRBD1	TGCGCCAGCAGCCTCAGGGGGCCTCAACAGCCCCAGCATTTT	CASSLRGPQQPQHF
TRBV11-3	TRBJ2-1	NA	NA	TGTGCCAGCAGCTTAGAGGGGGGGCGAGAAACAAATGAGCAGTTCTTC	CASSLEGGRETNEQFF
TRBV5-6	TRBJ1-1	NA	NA	TGTGCCAGCAGCCGGGAAGGTGCGAACACTGAAGCTTTCTTT	CASSREGANTEAFF
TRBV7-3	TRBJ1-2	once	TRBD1	TGTGCCAGCAGCTTCGGGACAGGGGGTGGCTACACCTTC	CASSFGTGGGYTF
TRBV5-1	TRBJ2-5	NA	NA	TGCGCCAGCAGCTTGGGACCAGCGCGGTCTGAGGAGACCCAGTACTTC	CASSLGPARSEETQYF
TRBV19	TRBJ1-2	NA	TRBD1	TGTGCCACAGCCCAAAGGGACAGGGTAAAAGCTAACTATGGCTACACCTTC	CATAQRDRVKANYGYTF
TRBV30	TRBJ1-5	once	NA	TGTGCCTGGAGTGTACAGGGCGTTACTCAGCCCCAGCATTTT	CAWSVQGVTQPQHF
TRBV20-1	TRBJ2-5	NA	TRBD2	TGCAGTGCTAGTCCGGGGGGGGAGACCCAGTACTTC	CSASPGGETQYF
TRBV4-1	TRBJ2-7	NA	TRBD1	TGCGCCAGCAGCCATCGCCCGGGACAGGGGTTGGCACACGAGCAGTACTTC	CASSHRPGQGLAHEQYF
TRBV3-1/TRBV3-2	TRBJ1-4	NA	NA	TGTGCCAGCAGAAGAGGAGGGAGGGGGGGAAAACTGTTTTTT	CASRRGGRGGKLFF
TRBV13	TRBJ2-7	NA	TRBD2	TGTGCCAGCAGCCGGGGACTAGGTTCCTACGAGCAGTACTTC	CASSRGLGSYEQYF
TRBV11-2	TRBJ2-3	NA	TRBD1	TGTGCCAGCAGCTTAGATCCGGGACAGAGCACAGATACGCAGTATTTT	CASSLDPGQSTDTQYF
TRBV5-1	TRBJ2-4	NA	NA	TGCGCCAGCAGCCTTCGCGGAGGGGACATTCAGTACTTC	CASSLRGGDIQYF
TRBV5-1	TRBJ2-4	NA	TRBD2	TGCGCCAGCAGCTCCCGGGGGGGTATAGCCAAAAACATTCAGTACTTC	CASSSRGGIAKNIQYF
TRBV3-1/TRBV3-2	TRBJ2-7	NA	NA	TGTGCCAGCAGCCAAGAGGCCGTAACCGAGCAGTACTTC	CASSQEAVTEQYF
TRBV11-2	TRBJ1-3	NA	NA	TGTGCCAGCAGCTTAGCGGGAAACACCATATATTTT	CASSLAGNTIYF
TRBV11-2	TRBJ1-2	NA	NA	TGTGCCAGCAGCCCTGGACAGAACTATGGCTACACCTTC	CASSPGQNYGYTF
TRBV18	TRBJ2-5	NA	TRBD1	TGTGCCAGCTCGCCGACAGGGCCCCAAGAGACCCAGTACTTC	CASSPTGPQETQYF
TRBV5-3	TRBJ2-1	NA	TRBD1	TGTGCCAGAAGCTTGGGGACAGGGGGTTTCAATGAGCAGTTCTTC	CARSLGTGGFNEQFF
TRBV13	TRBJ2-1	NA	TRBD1	TGTGCCAGCAGCTTGCTGACAGGGGATTGGAATGAGCAGTTCTTC	CASSLLTGDWNEQFF
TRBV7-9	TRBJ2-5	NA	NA	TGTGCCAGCAGCTTAGCACAGCTCCAAGAGACCCAGTACTTC	CASSLAQLQETQYF
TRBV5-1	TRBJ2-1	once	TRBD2	TGCGCCAGCAGCTTGCTCAGGCGGGAGAGGGCCTCCTACAATGAGCAGTTCTTC	CASSLLRRERASYNEQFF
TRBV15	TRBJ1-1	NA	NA	TGTGCCACCAGCAGAGTTCGGGGTTACACTGAAGCTTTCTTT	CATSRVRGYTEAFF
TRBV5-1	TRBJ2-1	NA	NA	TGCGCCAGCAGCTCCGGCGGTACAGGGTGGGATGAGCAGTTCTTC	CASSSGGTGWDEQFF
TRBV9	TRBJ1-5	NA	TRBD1	TGTGCCAGCAGCGTAGGGACGGGGGACAGGGGCAATCAGCCCCAGCATTTT	CASSVGTGDRGNQPQHF